The 23 T cell receptor beta chains presented below share a single source sample, sequenced in a study of Ad26.COV2.S vaccination and SARS-CoV-2 variants. The method was immunoSEQ multiplex PCR; TCRdb's version includes in-frame clones alone and lacks a portion of them. The profile shows 200,000 to 250,000 clones, 88% of them singletons. As to treatment: around 19 received Ad26.COV2.S at low or high dose, single or two shots; 5 received placebo; per-sample allocation not given. Sampling was done on day 63 after the first vaccine or placebo injection. Sample: peripheral blood, taken in a trial of Ad26.COV2.S vaccine versus placebo. The receptors come from a person aged 18-60 years who received the Ad26.COV2.S COVID-19 vaccine or a placebo.

The chain couples TRBV2 to TRBJ1-4; no reliable D call. From germline, CDR1 is SNHLY and CDR2 FYNNEI. Trimming cost V 1 base and J 8 bases, with 11 bases left between them. CDR3 length equals 14 residues. CDR3 protein: CASSEVGVGEKLFF. The DNA of the CDR3 is TGTGCCAGCAGTGAAGTAGGAGTGGGGGAAAAACTGTTTTTT.

The chain employs TRBV9 and TRBJ2-7; weak D call: TRBD2 (5 bases). V was trimmed by 4 bases and J by 7 bases, leaving 9 bases between them. Per the germline V gene, CDR1 is SGDLS and CDR2 is YYNGEE. The length of the CDR3 is 11 residues. The CDR3 DNA reads as TGTGCCAGCAGCTCGGGCGGGGAGCAGTACTTC. As protein: CASSSGGEQYF.

In regard to this clone: Mismatch with germline at one junction end may stem from a read error. This rearrangement joins TRBV20-1 to TRBJ1-1; 10 nucleotides align to TRBD1. This CDR3 has 11 residues. Germline CDR1 reads DFQATT; CDR2 reads SNEGSKA (reference sequence). The CDR3 loop reads CSAPTGGARIF. As DNA, the CDR3 is TGCAGTGCCCCGACAGGGGGCGCGAGGATCTTT.

The chain is built from TRBV7-8 and TRBJ2-5; D not certain. Germline V CDR1 and CDR2: SGHVS, FQNEAQ. CDR3 length equals 16 residues. Trimming pared 0 bases from V and 5 bases from J, leaving 16 bases between. CDR3 sequence reads: CASSLAVHHSGETQYF. In DNA, the CDR3 is TGTGCCAGCAGCTTAGCAGTCCACCATTCCGGCGAGACCCAGTACTTC.

CDR3 coding DNA: TGCGCCAGCAGCCAACTGGGGACAGGGCGAGGAGATAATTCACCCCTCCACTTT. It codes for CASSQLGTGRGDNSPLHF. V and J are TRBV4-3 and TRBJ1-6, with 9 bases aligning to TRBD1. J lost 5 bases, V lost 2 bases, and 10 bases had no gene match. Germline CDR1 LGHNA, CDR2 YSLEER. The CDR3 is 18 residues long.

The chain is built from TRBV30 and TRBJ1-2; D gene ambiguous. The CDR3 runs to 13 residues. Looked up from germline, CDR1 is GTSNPN and CDR2 is SVGIG (reference sequence). V was shortened by 5 bases and J by 2 bases, with 12 bases between the two germline ends. The CDR3 region has the DNA TGTGCCTGGGGAGGGTTTTTGAACTATGGCTACACCTTC. It encodes CAWGGFLNYGYTF.

This chain connects TRBV6-4 to TRBJ1-1; tentatively, D is TRBD1 (5 bases). Germline CDR1 reads MRHNA; CDR2 reads SNTAGT. The V gene lost 2 bases and the J gene lost 0 bases, with 7 bases spanning the gap. This CDR3 is built from 14 residues. The CDR3 sequence is CASSDRGLNTEAFF. As DNA, the CDR3 is TGTGCCAGCAGTGACAGGGGTTTGAACACTGAAGCTTTCTTT.

The genes are TRBV11-3 and TRBJ1-1; D is uncertain. The V end lost 4 bases, the J end lost 4 bases, and 13 bases lay between the germline ends. The CDR3 is made up of 14 amino acids. Germline CDR1 SGHNT, CDR2 YENEEA. The CDR3, as DNA: TGTGCCAGCAGCTCGGGCCCCGCCAGCACTGAAGCTTTCTTT. Translation: CASSSGPASTEAFF.

V usage is TRBV10-3 and J usage is TRBJ2-7, with D maybe TRBD2 (5 bases). The CDR3 totals 14 residues. V shed 0 bases and J shed 8 bases, with 14 bases lying between them. In germline, CDR1 is ENHRY, CDR2 SYGVKD. CDR3 residues: CAISESGETHKQYF. The DNA of the CDR3 is TGTGCCATCAGTGAGTCTGGGGAGACCCATAAGCAGTACTTC.

This clone was counted a few times. This chain connects TRBV7-3 to TRBJ1-4; 8 nucleotides match TRBD1. J was trimmed by 5 bases and V by 5 bases; bases with no gene match: 7. This CDR3 comprises 15 residues. Germline V gene sequence: CDR1 SGHTA, CDR2 FQGTGA. CDR3 sequence (DNA): TGTGCCAGCAGCCTGAGGACAGGGCGAAATGAAAAACTGTTTTTT. It translates to CASSLRTGRNEKLFF.

This chain connects TRBV30 to TRBJ1-5, with D unresolved. The ends were cut back, 3 bases at V and 9 bases at J, with 6 bases in the middle. This CDR3 comprises 10 residues. Germline V CDR1 and CDR2: GTSNPN, SVGIG (reference sequence). CDR3 amino acids: CAWRVGPQHF. The DNA of the CDR3 is TGTGCCTGGAGGGTAGGGCCCCAGCATTTT.

The chain joins TRBV9 to TRBJ1-3; TRBD1 agrees at 7 bases. The germline V gene has CDR1 SGDLS and CDR2 YYNGEE. V gave up 3 bases and J gave up 0 bases; unmatched junction bases: 6. This CDR3 contains 16 residues. Here the CDR3 DNA reads TGTGCCAGCAGCGAGTTCCAGGGGGGCTCTGGAAACACCATATATTTT. Its translation is CASSEFQGGSGNTIYF.

The rearrangement uses TRBV6-5 and TRBJ1-1; TRBD1 is a possible D gene (6 bases). CDR1 and CDR2 from the germline V gene are MNHEY and SVGAGI. The germline V and J ends were trimmed by 6 bases and 1 base, with 12 bases remaining between them. This CDR3 has 14 amino acids. The CDR3 spells CASSIRGSNTEAFF. In DNA form, the CDR3 reads TGTGCCAGCAGCATCAGGGGATCGAACACTGAAGCTTTCTTT.

The chain combines TRBV19 with TRBJ1-2; the D gene is possibly TRBD1 (5 bases). The V gene's germline CDR1 is LNHDA and CDR2 SQIVND (reference sequence). This CDR3 is built from 11 residues. V was pared by 8 bases and J by 3 bases, with 7 bases between. The CDR3 DNA reads as TGTGCCAGTCAAGGGGACTATGGCTACACCTTC. Protein sequence: CASQGDYGYTF.

The chain links TRBV11-2 to TRBJ2-2, with no clear D. V lost 5 bases, J lost 7 bases, and 11 bases lay in between. There are 13 residues in the CDR3. CDR1 and CDR2 from the germline V gene are SGHAT and FQNNGV. CDR3 DNA: TGTGCCAGCAGCCCGTTCAGGAACGGGGAGCTGTTTTTT. Amino acids: CASSPFRNGELFF.

CDR3 in DNA: TGTGCCAGCAGTTATGGTCCAGGGGGCCACTATGGCTACACCTTC. It codes for CASSYGPGGHYGYTF. The V and J genes are TRBV6-2 or TRBV6-3 and TRBJ1-2; TRBD1 matches 8 bases. This CDR3 region has 15 residues. Germline V CDR1 and CDR2: MNHEY, SVGEGT. J was trimmed by 3 bases and V by 3 bases; bases with no gene match: 6.

This rearrangement joins TRBV7-2 to TRBJ2-5; TRBD2 matches at 8 bases. With 3 bases clipped from V and 5 bases from J, the junction kept 8 bases outside the gene matches. The CDR3 contains 15 residues. Germline loops: CDR1 SGHTA, CDR2 FQGNSA. CDR3 sequence: CASSLSGGVGETQYF. CDR3 bases: TGTGCCAGCAGCTTGAGCGGGGGCGTGGGGGAGACCCAGTACTTC.

J is TRBJ2-5 and V is TRBV7-9, with TRBD1 as a possible D gene (6 bases). Germline CDR1 SEHNR, CDR2 FQNEAQ (reference sequence). Trimming took off 3 bases at V and 6 bases at J, with 14 bases between the two ends. The CDR3 has 14 residues. The chain's CDR3 is CASSFDRTVKTQYF. CDR3 coding DNA: TGTGCCAGCAGCTTCGACAGGACGGTAAAGACCCAGTACTTC.

This rearrangement joins TRBV27 to TRBJ2-3; 8 bases fit TRBD2. Losses at the gene ends were 4 bases for V and 3 bases for J; bases not matched to a gene: 15. The CDR3 is 18 residues long. Germline V CDR1 and CDR2: MNHEY, SMNVEV (reference sequence). CDR3: CASSSIPLAGALTDTQYF. The CDR3 nucleotides read TGTGCCAGCAGTTCAATCCCCCTAGCGGGCGCCCTTACAGATACGCAGTATTTT.

V is TRBV18 and J is TRBJ2-7, with D tentatively TRBD1 (6 bases). The ends were cut back, 3 bases at V and 1 base at J, with 10 bases in the middle. CDR3 size: 14 residues. Germline CDR1 is KGHSH and CDR2 is LQKENI. DNA of the CDR3: TGTGCCAGCTCACCGTCCAGGGGTTCCTACGAGCAGTACTTC. Encoded protein: CASSPSRGSYEQYF.

This sequence joins TRBV18 and TRBJ2-3; 8 bases fit TRBD2. The CDR3 length is 18 residues. Germline CDR1 is KGHSH and CDR2 is LQKENI. V gave up 5 bases and J gave up 3 bases; unmatched junction bases: 16. The CDR3 DNA follows: TGTGCCAGCTCATCCGCCGGGACTAGTGCCCGGGGTACAGATACGCAGTATTTT. Its translation: CASSSAGTSARGTDTQYF.

For this clone: Other DNA sequences in the same sample also yield this CDR3. The chain couples TRBV7-9 to TRBJ1-1; D perhaps matches TRBD1 (5 bases). Between the trimmed V and J ends, which lost 3 bases and 3 bases, there was a span of 8 bases. CDR3 size: 13 residues. Germline V gives CDR1 SEHNR, CDR2 FQNEAQ (reference sequence). The CDR3 here is CASSLVGDTEAFF. CDR3 nucleotide sequence: TGTGCCAGCAGCTTGGTGGGGGACACTGAAGCTTTCTTT.

V gene TRBV6-2 or TRBV6-3 combines with J gene TRBJ2-2, with TRBD2 identical over 9 bases. V trimming: 6 bases; J trimming: 2 bases; junction bases outside the gene matches: 10. Germline CDR1 is MNHEY and CDR2 is SVGEGT. This CDR3 is built from 17 residues. The CDR3 here is CASSDAAGGRNTGELFF. The CDR3 DNA sequence: TGTGCCAGCAGCGACGCGGCGGGGGGGCGCAACACCGGGGAGCTGTTTTTT.